The clone carrying this T cell receptor (beta chain) has more than one count but fewer than ten. The germline CDR1 and CDR2 sequences are MGHRA and YSYEKL. The CDR3 totals 14 residues. Trimming removed 1 base from V and 4 bases from J, with 10 bases in between. The data originate from a study of OX40 agonist ivuxolimab in advanced cancers. Study background: Patients were treated with ivuxolimab, an agonistic anti-OX40 (CD134) antibody.

Generated by immunoSEQ multiplex PCR, the TCRdb table keeps only in-frame clones and is missing some. Of roughly 62,000 clones in the sample, 85% were seen once. Sequencing used CD4+ or CD8+ T cells sorted from blood, obtained in a trial of the OX40 agonist ivuxolimab. This chain uses TRBV4-1 with TRBJ1-2; tentatively, D is TRBD1 (5 bases). This TCR was sampled from an adult with an advanced solid tumor such as melanoma, head and neck, liver or kidney cancer. The CDR3 DNA is TGCGCCAGCAGCCAAGGGACACAACCCTATGGCTACACCTTC. It encodes CASSQGTQPYGYTF.